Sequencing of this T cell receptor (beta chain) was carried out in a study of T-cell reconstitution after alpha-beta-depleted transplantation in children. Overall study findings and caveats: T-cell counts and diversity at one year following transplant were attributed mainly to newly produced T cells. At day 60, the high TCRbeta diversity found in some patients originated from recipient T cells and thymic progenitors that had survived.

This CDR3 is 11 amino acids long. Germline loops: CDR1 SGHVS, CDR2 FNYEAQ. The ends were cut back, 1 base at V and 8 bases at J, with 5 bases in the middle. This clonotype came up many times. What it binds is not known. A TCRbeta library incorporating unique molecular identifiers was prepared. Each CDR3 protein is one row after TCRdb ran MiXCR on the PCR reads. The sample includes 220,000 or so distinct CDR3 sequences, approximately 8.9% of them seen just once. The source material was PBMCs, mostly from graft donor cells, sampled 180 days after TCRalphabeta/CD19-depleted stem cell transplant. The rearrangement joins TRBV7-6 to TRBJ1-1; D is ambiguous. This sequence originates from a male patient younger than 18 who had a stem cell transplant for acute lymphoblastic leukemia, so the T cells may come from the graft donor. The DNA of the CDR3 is TGTGCCAGCAGCTTAGATGGGGAAGCTTTCTTT. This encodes CASSLDGEAFF.